A single sample gave rise to the 9 T cell receptor beta chains below, sequenced in a study of follicular helper T cells after annual influenza vaccination. The protocol was immunoSEQ multiplex PCR, while the TCRdb copy is restricted to in-frame clones and leaves out a portion. The sample yields around 13,000 clones, about 73% seen once. Time point in this sample: 2014-2015 season, pre-vaccination. The sample was CXCR5- memory CD4+ T cells sorted from blood, taken on the day of influenza vaccination. Receptors originate from an adult who received the influenza vaccine.

This chain uses TRBV15 with TRBJ2-5; D perhaps matches TRBD2 (6 bases). Trimming stripped 4 bases from V and 1 base from J, with 13 bases between. CDR1 and CDR2 (germline): LNHNV, YYDKDF (reference sequence). CDR3 length equals 15 residues. CDR3 loop: CATSILAGPQETQYF. CDR3 nucleotides: TGTGCCACCAGCATACTAGCAGGCCCCCAAGAGACCCAGTACTTC.

This chain links TRBV7-9 with TRBJ1-4; D is unresolved. The CDR3 extends over 15 amino acids. The germline V gene has CDR1 SEHNR and CDR2 FQNEAQ (reference sequence). Trimming left V 2 bases short and J 2 bases short, with 9 bases between. CDR3 bases: TGTGCCAGCAGCTTATCGAGGTTCACTAATGAAAAACTGTTTTTT. It is translated as CASSLSRFTNEKLFF. Complete variable domain (other parts from reference TRBV7-9 and TRBJ1-4): DTGVSQNPRHKITKRGQNVTFRCDPISEHNRLYWYRQTLGQGPEFLTYFQNEAQLEKSRLLSDRFSAERPKGSFSTLEIQRTEQGDSAMYLCASSLSRFTNEKLFFGSGTQLSVL.

The chain combines TRBV7-2 with TRBJ2-7, with 9 bases that match TRBD1. The CDR3 contains 13 residues. Germline lookup yields CDR1 SGHTA and CDR2 FQGNSA. V lost 5 bases and J lost 7; bases outside the gene matches: 6. In DNA, the CDR3 is TGTGCCAGCAGCGTAGGACAGGGGCGGGAGCAGTACTTC. Amino acid sequence: CASSVGQGREQYF.

V usage is TRBV5-6 and J usage is TRBJ2-3; 7 nucleotides match TRBD2. With 4 bases clipped from V and 5 bases from J, the junction kept 7 bases outside the gene matches. The germline V gene encodes CDR1 SGHDT and CDR2 YYEEEE. This CDR3 is built from 14 residues. CDR3 bases: TGTGCCAGCAGCGGGGGACTAACCCGAGATACGCAGTATTTT. It yields the protein CASSGGLTRDTQYF. Supplemented by reference TRBV5-6 and TRBJ2-3, the full variable domain reads DAGVTQSPTHLIKTRGQQVTLRCSPKSGHDTVSWYQQALGQGPQFIFQYYEEEERQRGNFPDRFSGHQFPNYSSELNVNALLLGDSALYLCASSGGLTRDTQYFGPGTRLTVL.

V is TRBV9 and J is TRBJ1-1, with TRBD1 matching 9 bases. This CDR3 is 15 amino acids long. V dropped 3 bases and J dropped 1; count of bases not matched to a gene: 4. Per germline, CDR1 SGDLS and CDR2 YYNGEE. CDR3 loop: CASSAQQGANTEAFF. CDR3 bases: TGTGCCAGCAGCGCCCAACAGGGGGCGAACACTGAAGCTTTCTTT.

V gene TRBV27 combines with J gene TRBJ2-5; TRBD2 matches at 11 bases. The CDR3 length is 15 residues. Per the germline V gene, CDR1 is MNHEY and CDR2 is SMNVEV (reference sequence). J gave up 5 bases and V 5 bases, and 7 bases lay outside the gene matches. The CDR3 coding sequence is TGTGCCAGCAGTCTGGGACTAGCGGATTGGGAGACCCAGTACTTC. It translates to CASSLGLADWETQYF.

The table lists this clone with a count of one. The chain links TRBV7-8 to TRBJ2-1; D unresolved. V was shortened by 5 bases and J by 14 bases, with 16 bases between the two germline ends. Germline V CDR1 and CDR2: SGHVS, FQNEAQ. The CDR3 totals 12 residues. The CDR3 region has the DNA TGTGCCAGCAGCCACGGTCAGATCGGAGAGTTCTTC. As protein: CASSHGQIGEFF.

The genes are TRBV5-8 and TRBJ1-5; D gene uncertain. V dropped 0 bases and J dropped 9 bases, with 16 bases sitting between them. CDR3 length: 15 amino acids. The germline V gene has CDR1 SGHTS and CDR2 YDEGEE. This CDR3 reads CASSLVAGFPSPQHF. In DNA, the CDR3 is TGTGCCAGCAGCTTGGTGGCGGGGTTCCCTTCGCCCCAGCATTTT.

The chain has TRBV29-1 and TRBJ2-1, with 12 bases lining up with TRBD2. In germline, CDR1 is SQVTM, CDR2 ANQGSEA. The CDR3 has 16 residues. V was pared by 2 bases and J by 5 bases, with 7 bases of the junction left unmatched. The CDR3 coding sequence is TGCAGCGTTGAAACCCTAGCGGGGGGGCTTCACAATGAGCAGTTCTTC. It specifies CSVETLAGGLHNEQFF.